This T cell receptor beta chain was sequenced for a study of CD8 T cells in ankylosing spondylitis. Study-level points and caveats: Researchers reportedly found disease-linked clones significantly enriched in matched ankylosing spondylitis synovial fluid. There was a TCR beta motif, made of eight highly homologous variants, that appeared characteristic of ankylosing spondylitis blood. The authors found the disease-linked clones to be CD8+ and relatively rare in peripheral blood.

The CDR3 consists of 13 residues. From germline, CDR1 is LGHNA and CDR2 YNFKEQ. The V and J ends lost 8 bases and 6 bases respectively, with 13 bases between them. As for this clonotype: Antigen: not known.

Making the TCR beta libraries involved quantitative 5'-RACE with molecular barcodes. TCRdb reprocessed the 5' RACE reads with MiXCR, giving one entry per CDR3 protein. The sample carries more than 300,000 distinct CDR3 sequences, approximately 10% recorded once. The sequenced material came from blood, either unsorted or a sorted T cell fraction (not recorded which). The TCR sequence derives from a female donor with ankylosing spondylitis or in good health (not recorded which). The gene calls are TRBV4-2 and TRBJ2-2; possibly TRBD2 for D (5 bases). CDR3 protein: CASGPGIPGELFF. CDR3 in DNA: TGTGCCAGCGGCCCCGGGATCCCCGGGGAGCTGTTTTTT.